This T cell receptor (beta chain) comes out of a study of early T cells in non-severe SARS-CoV-2 infection. Study at large: From unsorted whole blood, bulk RNA was sequenced, and the chains remained unpaired.

General study points: Database matching using VDJdb favored anti-spike CD8 responses, with private and CD4 specificities left missing.

The V and J ends lost 3 bases and 5 bases respectively, with 13 bases between them. The CDR3 spans 13 residues. The germline V gene encodes CDR1 GTSNPN and CDR2 SVGIG (reference sequence). The TCR library protocol attached unique molecular identifiers to the individual cDNA molecules. TCRdb reprocessed the 5' RACE reads with MiXCR, giving one entry per CDR3 protein. The data show about 130,000 distinct CDR3 sequences, 14% to 15% seen once. The table lists this clonotype with a few counts. The antigen is unknown. Sequenced input: whole blood. The genes are TRBV30 and TRBJ1-1; D is perhaps TRBD1 (5 bases). The TCR was taken from an adult who was a healthcare worker with PCR-confirmed SARS-CoV-2 infection or an uninfected control (not recorded which). The CDR3 nucleotides are TGTGCCTGGAGCTCCCTTTGGGGGACTGAAGCTTTCTTT. Protein: CAWSSLWGTEAFF.